This entry describes one T cell receptor (beta chain). Assay used: immunoSEQ multiplex PCR; TCRdb lists only in-frame clones, some missing. Here the sample spans around 80,000 clones, 85% being singletons. The CDR3 contains 16 residues. The junction had 12 bases not matched to a gene; V was cut back by 3 bases and J by 6 bases. Germline CDR1 and CDR2: MGHDK and SYGVNS. These data come from a study of OX40 agonist ivuxolimab in advanced cancers. The rearrangement links TRBV25-1 to TRBJ1-2; the match to TRBD1 covers 8 bases. The source material was CD4+ or CD8+ T cells sorted from blood, sampled in a trial of the OX40 agonist ivuxolimab. This receptor was obtained from an adult with an advanced solid tumor such as melanoma, head and neck, liver or kidney cancer. This chain's CDR3 is CASSEVGDRLRNGYTF. The CDR3 DNA is TGTGCCAGCAGTGAGGTGGGGGACAGGCTAAGAAATGGCTACACCTTC.